This section outlines one TCR beta chain sequence together with its context. Source study methods: For nucleated cells, counts were estimated from reference gene primer amplification. Using immunoSEQ multiplex PCR, the repertoire was profiled, and TCRdb retains in-frame clones only, with some absent. The V and J calls and clone size are taken from that table; D and trimming were inferred from the DNA. The sample has 130,000 or so clones, 55% to 70% seen once. This entry is derived from a study of blood T cell repertoires in COVID-19. About the research overall: Some COVID-19 samples were acute and others convalescent; all came from the United States, Italy and Spain. The analysed material was cDNA or gDNA that came from T cells, B-cell-depleted T cells, or PBMCs.

CDR3 length: 15 amino acids. Germline V gene lookup returns CDR1 SGHVS and CDR2 FQNEAQ. Trimming shortened V by 5 bases and J by 2 bases, and 13 bases separated the two germline ends. Material for sequencing was peripheral blood. V is TRBV7-8 and J is TRBJ2-1; D perhaps matches TRBD2 (6 bases). The sequence derives from a woman between 65 and 79 years old with acute or convalescent COVID-19. The CDR3: CASSPLGGTYNEQFF. In DNA form, the CDR3 reads TGTGCCAGCAGCCCGCTGGGGGGAACCTACAATGAGCAGTTCTTC.